One T cell receptor (beta chain) is described in this entry. Its antigen is undetermined. The ends lost 8 bases at V and 8 bases at J; junction bases unmatched: 5. The CDR3 has 13 residues. The germline V gene has CDR1 ENHRY and CDR2 SYGVKD. These data belong to a study of cytomegalovirus exposure and HLA in healthy donors. Whole-study results and caveats: The CMV antigen specificity of a few CMV-associated chains was confirmed through in vitro analysis. Reports indicated that the classifier achieved high specificity and sensitivity in diagnosing cytomegalovirus status. Immune exposure information available was restricted to CMV serostatus. TRBV6-2, TRBV6-3 and some other V segments were excluded as indistinguishable.

PCR primers comprised 60 Vbeta and 13 Jbeta primers. Generated by immunoSEQ multiplex PCR, the TCRdb table keeps only in-frame clones and is missing some. The repertoire has 100,000 to 150,000 clones, 77% of them found once; the top ten carry roughly 5.8%. This chain connects TRBV10-3 to TRBJ1-4; TRBD1 matches 10 bases. The sample consisted of PBMCs. The receptor was derived from a man younger than 35 in good health and CMV-seropositive. This CDR3 reads CAIRGQGDEKLFF. CDR3 nucleotides: TGTGCCATCCGAGGACAGGGGGACGAAAAACTGTTTTTT.